Listed here are 5 T cell receptor beta chains from one sample, sequenced in a study of breast tumors, draining lymph nodes, adjacent tissues. TCRdb independently ran MiXCR on the multiplex PCR reads; one entry per CDR3 protein. The table lists thousands of distinct CDR3 sequences, 35% to 55% of them singletons. The sample was tumor-adjacent breast tissue. These receptors were collected from a female donor with breast cancer. Some clones in this sample may be carry-over from other donors' samples.

This sequence joins TRBV20-1 and TRBJ2-1, with D perhaps matching TRBD2 (5 bases). From germline, CDR1 is DFQATT and CDR2 SNEGSKA (reference sequence). V gave up 1 base and J gave up 7 bases, with 17 bases separating them. This CDR3 comprises 15 residues. CDR3 in DNA: TGCAGTGCTAGAGTTCTAGCCCTGGGAGCGAATGAGCAGTTCTTC. Protein sequence: CSARVLALGANEQFF.

This rearrangement joins TRBV7-3 to TRBJ2-3; the match to TRBD2 covers 14 bases. Germline V gene lookup returns CDR1 SGHTA and CDR2 FQGTGA. CDR3 length equals 16 residues. Trimming cost V 5 bases and J 6 bases; bases outside gene matches: 7. For the CDR3, the DNA is TGTGCCAGCAGCGGAGGACTAGCGGGAGGCGCGGATACGCAGTATTTT. It is translated as CASSGGLAGGADTQYF.

The chain combines TRBV11-2 with TRBJ2-7, with 12 bases that match TRBD2. V lost 5 bases and J lost 2; bases outside the gene matches: 7. The CDR3 consists of 16 residues. Germline CDR1 SGHAT, CDR2 FQNNGV. The CDR3 DNA reads as TGTGCCAGCAGCGACCGGACTAGCGGGGAGACCTACGAGCAGTACTTC. This gives the protein CASSDRTSGETYEQYF.

As to this clonotype: The CDR3 carries no conserved terminal phenylalanine or tryptophan, so it likely arises from a read error. Here the CDR3 reads CSARTTIRRLAVELGSDTQYS. The CDR3 DNA reads as TGCAGTGCTAGAACGACTATACGACGACTAGCGGTGGAGCTGGGATCGGATACGCAGTATTCT. The chain employs TRBV20-1 and TRBJ2-3; 9 bases fit TRBD2. Germline-derived CDR1 and CDR2 are DFQATT and SNEGSKA (reference sequence). V lost 2 bases to trimming and J lost 6 bases; unmatched junction nucleotides: 27. There are 21 residues in the CDR3.

This clonotype was detected only a few times. The chain couples TRBV24-1 to TRBJ2-5; 7 nucleotides line up with TRBD2. The CDR3 totals 13 residues. Trimming removed 6 bases from V and 5 bases from J; junction bases left unmatched: 5. The germline V gene has CDR1 KGHDR and CDR2 SFDVKD. CDR3 sequence: CATSLAGGETQYF. In nucleotides, the CDR3 is TGTGCCACCAGTTTAGCGGGTGGGGAGACCCAGTACTTC.